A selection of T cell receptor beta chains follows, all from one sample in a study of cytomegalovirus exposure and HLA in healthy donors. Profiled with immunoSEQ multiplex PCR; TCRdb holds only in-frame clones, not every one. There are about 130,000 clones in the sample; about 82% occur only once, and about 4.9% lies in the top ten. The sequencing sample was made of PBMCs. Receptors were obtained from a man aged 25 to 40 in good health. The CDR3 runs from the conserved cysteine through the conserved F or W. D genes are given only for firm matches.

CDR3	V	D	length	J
CASSRHQGLEQYF	TRBV25-1	.	13	TRBJ2-7
CASRRDEQFF	TRBV6-6	.	10	TRBJ2-1
CASFALSGGELFF	TRBV11-2	.	13	TRBJ2-2
CASSPPKGQLNSPLHF	TRBV18	TRBD1	16	TRBJ1-6
CASSFVKDSEIGELFF	TRBV5-1	.	16	TRBJ2-2
CASSLFPGSSVGELFF	TRBV27	.	16	TRBJ2-2
CASSQRAGTSGNYNEQFF	TRBV4-1	TRBD2	18	TRBJ2-1
CSVVLREIYNEQFF	TRBV29-1	TRBD2	14	TRBJ2-1
CASSPGGYEQYF	TRBV11-2	TRBD2	12	TRBJ2-7
CASSLASAQYF	TRBV5-4	.	11	TRBJ2-5
CASSLLGAGNQPQHF	TRBV28	.	15	TRBJ1-5
CASSQVQGRGGDTQYF	TRBV4-1	TRBD2	16	TRBJ2-3
CASGLSPTYEQYF	TRBV12-5	.	13	TRBJ2-7
CASSSPGQGVVTEAFF	TRBV6-5	TRBD1	16	TRBJ1-1
CASSQDTLKLEQYF	TRBV28	.	14	TRBJ2-7
CASGSTYNEQFF	TRBV6-5	.	12	TRBJ2-1
CASSLGTGPSYEQYF	TRBV11-2	.	15	TRBJ2-7
CASSPGGLTGDYYGYTF	TRBV18	.	17	TRBJ1-2
CASSSTPGLEYNEQFF	TRBV7-3	.	16	TRBJ2-1
CASSLEGTGSRGYTF	TRBV7-3	TRBD1	15	TRBJ1-2
CATFAIAEAYEQYF	TRBV2	.	14	TRBJ2-7
CASSLIQDNEQFF	TRBV7-3	.	13	TRBJ2-1
CASSHSGLAGEGLWTDTQYF	TRBV23-1	TRBD2	20	TRBJ2-3
CASSSGDEQFF	TRBV5-4	.	11	TRBJ2-1
CASSLEGDYGYTF	TRBV5-1	.	13	TRBJ1-2
CASSSTGGNTGELFF	TRBV7-9	TRBD1	15	TRBJ2-2
CASNPRQGGTGELFF	TRBV4-1	.	15	TRBJ2-2
CASSRGTGGPTYEQYF	TRBV7-9	TRBD1	16	TRBJ2-7
CASSHRLAGNTDTQYF	TRBV5-1	TRBD2	16	TRBJ2-3
CASSYRLGYTF	TRBV6-1	.	11	TRBJ1-2
CASSASDYSTDTQYF	TRBV6-5	.	15	TRBJ2-3
CASSPDSSPGANVLTF	TRBV7-9	.	16	TRBJ2-6
CASSDGRRGSYNEQFF	TRBV5-1	TRBD2	16	TRBJ2-1
CASSRPGGAVYEQYF	TRBV28	.	15	.
CASSLGGQVGQPNNEQFF	TRBV5-4	TRBD1	18	TRBJ2-1
CASSQIGEVRYEQYF	TRBV14	.	15	TRBJ2-7
CASSPRRDGYTF	TRBV18	.	12	TRBJ1-2
CASSLADRGRRNTEAFF	TRBV7-9	TRBD1	17	TRBJ1-1
CASNLGGANTGELFF	TRBV28	TRBD2	15	TRBJ2-2
CASSLGQGSTDTQYF	TRBV7-9	TRBD1	15	TRBJ2-3
CASSQGLAGGKYNEQFF	TRBV4-3	TRBD2	17	TRBJ2-1
CASSVGHSYEQYF	TRBV9	.	13	TRBJ2-7
CASSIAGDGTGELFF	TRBV6-4	TRBD2	15	TRBJ2-2
CASSRMEAGELFF	TRBV28	.	13	TRBJ2-2
CAISQGSYEQYF	TRBV10-3	.	12	TRBJ2-7
CASSLSPGSSGYTF	TRBV27	.	14	TRBJ1-2
CASSSSLGLAGETQYF	TRBV27	TRBD2	16	TRBJ2-5
CASGLVLSGKHEQFF	TRBV12-5	TRBD2	15	TRBJ2-1
CASTPDRGYYNEQFF	TRBV2	TRBD1	15	TRBJ2-1
CASSWTGSRGSPLHF	TRBV5-6	TRBD1	15	TRBJ1-6
CASSGKGALPGGYTF	TRBV25-1	TRBD1	15	TRBJ1-2
CASSAGPYTGELFF	TRBV7-2	.	14	TRBJ2-2
CASSLRRGSYEQYF	TRBV7-2	TRBD2	14	TRBJ2-7